This TCR beta chain was sequenced in a study of blood T cell repertoires in COVID-19 (dated by TCRdb to 2019 to 2021). As for the study more broadly: Samples covering the acute and convalescent phases of COVID-19 were provided by collaborators in the United States, Italy and Spain. The material from the prospective study consisted of cDNA or gDNA derived from T cells, B-cell-depleted T cells, or PBMCs. The dataset comprised deeply sampled blood TCRbeta repertoires from subjects exposed to, actively infected with, or recovered from COVID-19. A freely available public database, intended as a resource for researchers studying the immune response to SARS-CoV-2, is where the repertoires were released. The samples were drawn from the first 160 participants of the ongoing ImmuneRACE study and from some 1,300 subjects provided by 6 global collaborators. Sample metadata almost always included a de-identified subject ID, COVID-19 status, age in years and sex. HLA class I and class II types, where available, came from metadata supplied by the sample provider rather than from assay-based typing. The research as a whole found: The quantity of clinical and demographic metadata differed by source and by participant and was supplied without curation.

Comment on this clone: Its specific antigen is unknown. No much larger clone exists at a distance of one base, and base qualities are not known.

At one collaborating source in Seattle, patients were enrolled during active infection and were followed longitudinally through the course of disease. The collaborating institutions used their own protocols to collect whole blood in K2EDTA tubes. Collaborator samples were shipped for TCRbeta analysis as frozen whole blood, isolated PBMCs, or DNA extracted from either sample type. TCRbeta CDR3 regions were amplified from genomic DNA by means of the immunoSEQ Assay, a bias-controlled multiplex PCR. In the original analysis: The number of nucleated cells in each sample was estimated from the amplification of reference gene primers within the assay. To quantify the absolute abundance of each unique TCRbeta CDR3 rearrangement, sequence reads were collapsed and filtered. For each sample, productive Simpson clonality was calculated as the square root of Simpson's diversity index across productive rearrangements. Not all clones reach the TCRdb copy of this immuneACCESS table, which keeps in-frame sequences only. Checked studies attribute under half of the gap to unresolved V genes and leave the rest unexplained. V, J and clone size are taken as reported in that table, and D and trimming were inferred from the DNA itself. The sample table shows 200,000 to 300,000 clones, and about 88% are seen once. Of the sample, roughly 5% is held by the ten largest clones.

The CDR3 spans 16 residues, from the cysteine through the phenylalanine. This entry keeps only the CDR3 DNA: 48 bases, framed from base 1. Relative to germline, V is 4 bases shorter and J is 0 bases shorter, with 17 bases between their ends. The germline V gene (reference sequence) gives CDR1 as GTSNPN and CDR2 as SVGIG. The specimen sequenced was peripheral blood. The source of this sequence is a woman in her sixties or seventies with COVID-19, enrolled during active disease. This chain is built from TRBV30 and TRBJ2-3; the D gene is possibly TRBD1, with 5 bases matching. DNA sequence: TGTGCCTGGAACCCCTGGGGCGTACCTAGCACAGATACGCAGTATTTT. Protein translation: CAWNPWGVPSTDTQYF. The CDR3 plus the reference TRBV30 and TRBJ2-3 genes for the other parts give the full variable domain: SQTIHQWPATLVQPVGSPLSLECTVEGTSNPNLYWYRQAAGRGLQLLFYSVGIGQISSEVPQNLSASRPQDRQFILSSKKLLLSDSGFYLCAWNPWGVPSTDTQYFGPGTRLTVL.